This entry is about one T cell receptor beta chain. The entry originates in a study of blood T cell repertoires in COVID-19. About the research overall: Samples came from the United States, Italy and Spain, spanning acute and convalescent COVID-19.

TCRdb keeps only in-frame clones here, not all; method: immunoSEQ multiplex PCR. The sample holds about 160,000 clones; over 80% are singletons and the top ten take under 3%. The CDR3 sequence is 13 residues long. From germline, CDR1 is MNHEY and CDR2 SVGAGI. The germline V and J ends were trimmed by 3 bases and 8 bases, with 13 bases remaining between them. This receptor was identified in a woman aged 60 to 75 with acute or convalescent COVID-19. The sequenced sample consisted of peripheral blood. This chain uses TRBV6-5 with TRBJ1-2, with D uncertain. The CDR3 DNA reads as TGTGCCAGCAGTTATTATGGGTGGGAGGGCTACACCTTC. Protein sequence: CASSYYGWEGYTF.